A single TCR beta chain is shown here with its context. The target antigen is unknown. Trimming removed 5 bases at V and 3 bases at J, with 8 bases between. This CDR3 has 12 amino acids. The V gene's germline CDR1 is PRHDT and CDR2 FYEKMQ (reference sequence). The treatment is: oral pan-JAK inhibitor, 5-10 mg twice daily. Investigators isolated RNA and reverse transcribed it into cDNA to act as the sequencing template. Profiling relied on immunoSEQ multiplex PCR, and the TCRdb table lists in-frame clones only, not all of them. The sample records roughly 170,000 clones, about 60% being singletons. The data belong to a study of CD8+ T cells in alopecia areata. Findings and limits, study-wide: Clonality in lesional scalp, especially alopecia totalis/universalis, exceeded that of normal scalp. Scalp samples also yield sequences from resident alphabeta T cells of normal skin. Baseline CD8+ expansion's link to response remains uncertain, as there was one nonresponder.

The chain couples TRBV13 to TRBJ2-7, with D hard to call. The sequence derives from a human donor with alopecia areata. Sequences were derived from CD8+ T cells sorted from blood, sampled at week 24, from a patient treated with tofacitinib. CDR3 DNA: TGTGCCAGCAGCCGGAGTCGCTACGAGCAGTACTTC. It yields the protein CASSRSRYEQYF.